The next 9 T cell receptor beta chains were all read from a single sample in a study of T cell responses to AZD1222 COVID-19 vaccine (dated by TCRdb to 2020 to 2022). The library relied on the immunoSEQ multiplex PCR assay. TCRdb limited this immuneACCESS table to in-frame rearrangements with V and J called. A share of clones is missing; checked studies link under half to unresolved V genes, and the rest is unexplained. Counted in this sample were roughly 120,000 clones; more than 85% of them appeared once. The top ten hold roughly 3% of the sample. The sample's time point label, decoded: baseline before first vaccination. The input for sequencing was peripheral blood, taken on day 0 of AZD1222 vaccination. These TCRs come from an adult in good health.

The chain couples TRBV5-4 to TRBJ1-1; D is perhaps TRBD1 (5 bases). The CDR3 runs to 14 residues. Germline CDR1 SGHNT, CDR2 YYREEE (reference sequence). The V and J ends lost 5 bases and 0 bases respectively, with 11 bases between them. The CDR3 loop reads CASRQGTVNTEAFF. CDR3 nucleotide sequence: TGTGCCAGCAGGCAAGGGACGGTGAACACTGAAGCTTTCTTT.

The rearrangement joins TRBV5-4 to TRBJ1-6, with 8 bases matching TRBD1. CDR3 length: 16 residues. V dropped 0 bases and J dropped 10; count of bases not matched to a gene: 9. The germline V gene encodes CDR1 SGHNT and CDR2 YYREEE (reference sequence). CDR3 DNA sequence: TGTGCCAGCAGCTTGGGACGACAGGGGTTATCCTCACCCCTCCACTTT. It yields the protein CASSLGRQGLSSPLHF.

This clone was detected only a few times. V gene TRBV27 combines with J gene TRBJ2-7; unclear D gene. CDR1 is MNHEY, CDR2 SMNVEV, per germline (reference sequence). Trimming pared 2 bases from V and 2 bases from J, leaving 13 bases between. CDR3 length equals 15 residues. CDR3 in DNA: TGTGCCAGCAGTTTAGTGTTAGGGTCACCCTACGAGCAGTACTTC. This translates into CASSLVLGSPYEQYF.

This clone was seen a few times. The chain couples TRBV2 to TRBJ1-4; D gene uncertain. The CDR3 contains 12 residues. Germline V lookup: CDR1 SNHLY, CDR2 FYNNEI. V was cut by 3 bases and J by 10 bases, with 9 bases left in between. The CDR3 reads CASSDVSGKLFF. As DNA, the CDR3 is TGTGCCAGCAGTGACGTGTCAGGAAAACTGTTTTTT.

The chain combines TRBV7-7 with TRBJ1-1, with D possibly matching TRBD1 (5 bases). Germline V gene data show CDR1 as SSHAT and CDR2 as FNYEAQ (reference sequence). The V end lost 3 bases, the J end lost 7 bases, and 12 bases lay between the germline ends. The CDR3 runs 13 residues. The CDR3 region is CASSLTVDGEAFF. Here the CDR3 DNA reads TGTGCCAGCAGCTTGACAGTGGATGGTGAAGCTTTCTTT.

The CDR3 sequence: CAWSPEDRGLWDYGYTF. CDR3 DNA: TGTGCCTGGAGCCCCGAGGACAGGGGGCTTTGGGACTATGGCTACACCTTC. The chain has TRBV30 and TRBJ1-2, with TRBD1 matching over 11 bases. CDR1 GTSNPN and CDR2 SVGIG come from the germline V gene (reference sequence). Trimming removed 3 bases from V and 3 bases from J; junction bases left unmatched: 12. The CDR3 is 17 amino acids.

V is TRBV18 and J is TRBJ1-1; D not certain. V shed 0 bases and J shed 1 base, with 12 bases lying between them. CDR1 and CDR2 from the germline V gene are KGHSH and LQKENI. The CDR3 loop spans 16 amino acids. CDR3 region: CASSPPISGQNTEAFF. In DNA form, the CDR3 reads TGTGCCAGCTCACCACCGATTAGTGGGCAGAACACTGAAGCTTTCTTT.

V is TRBV7-9 and J is TRBJ1-2; D remains ambiguous. The V gene's germline CDR1 is SEHNR and CDR2 FQNEAQ (reference sequence). The CDR3 is 12 amino acids. V was trimmed by 6 bases and J by 3 bases, leaving 8 bases between them. The CDR3 nucleotides are TGTGCCAGCAGACTGGACCACTATGGCTACACCTTC. The encoded protein is CASRLDHYGYTF.

The chain is built from TRBV18 and TRBJ1-5; D remains unclear. Germline values: CDR1 KGHSH, CDR2 LQKENI. Trimming left V 5 bases short and J 4 bases short, with 6 bases between. The CDR3 spans 12 residues. The DNA for the CDR3 is TGTGCCAGCTCATTGGCAAATCAGCCCCAGCATTTT. Its translation is CASSLANQPQHF.